Listed here are 18 T cell receptor beta chains from one sample, sequenced in a study of identical twins. TCRdb reanalysed the 5' RACE reads using MiXCR and keeps one entry per CDR3 protein. The table has roughly 1,500,000 distinct CDR3 sequences, roughly 35% seen once. The sequenced material came from cord blood. The receptors were sampled from a newborn girl in good health.

The chain recombines TRBV4-1 with TRBJ1-5; no definite D call. The V and J ends lost 2 bases and 1 base respectively, with 12 bases between them. The CDR3 loop spans 16 amino acids. Germline V gene data show CDR1 as MGHRA and CDR2 as YSYEKL. CDR3 loop: CASSQSVGVSNQPQHF. Written as DNA, the CDR3 is TGCGCCAGCAGCCAATCAGTCGGGGTCAGCAATCAGCCCCAGCATTTT.

This clonotype was counted a few times. V and J are TRBV5-1 and TRBJ2-1, with D maybe TRBD1 (6 bases). V lost 2 bases and J lost 6, with 12 bases in between. Germline values: CDR1 SGHRS, CDR2 YFSETQ. CDR3 length: 14 residues. The CDR3 nucleotides are TGCGCCAGCAGCTTAAAGACAGGATCCAATGAGCAGTTCTTC. Protein product: CASSLKTGSNEQFF.

The V and J genes are TRBV28 and TRBJ2-7; 9 nucleotides line up with TRBD1. After removal of 7 bases from V and 1 base from J, the junction contained 11 bases not matched to a gene. The CDR3 has 16 amino acids. Germline V lookup: CDR1 MDHEN, CDR2 SYDVKM. The CDR3 coding sequence is TGTGCCAGCAAGTCCCTACCGGGACAGGGATCCTACGAGCAGTACTTC. It codes for CASKSLPGQGSYEQYF.

The V gene is TRBV5-1, the J gene TRBJ2-5, with 11 bases that match TRBD1. The J segment lost 4 bases and the V segment lost 0 bases, leaving 5 bases of the junction unmatched. The CDR3 has 16 amino acids. Germline loops: CDR1 SGHRS, CDR2 YFSETQ. The CDR3 spells CASSLALGTGGETQYF. CDR3 sequence (DNA): TGCGCCAGCAGCTTGGCTTTAGGGACAGGGGGAGAGACCCAGTACTTC.

This clonotype was recorded at least ten times. The V and J genes are TRBV29-1 and TRBJ1-1, with D unclear. The germline gives CDR1 SQVTM, CDR2 ANQGSEA. The CDR3 length is 13 residues. V was trimmed by 4 bases and J by 0 bases, leaving 9 bases between them. CDR3 sequence (DNA): TGCAGCGTTGCGCGACGGCTGAACACTGAAGCTTTCTTT. Its translation: CSVARRLNTEAFF.

The genes are TRBV6-5 and TRBJ2-7; TRBD1 aligns across 7 bases. This CDR3 is built from 15 residues. Looked up from germline, CDR1 is MNHEY and CDR2 is SVGAGI. V was pared by 3 bases and J by 2 bases, with 7 bases of the junction left unmatched. The CDR3 sequence is CASSYGQGVTYEQYF. The DNA for the CDR3 is TGTGCCAGCAGTTATGGGCAGGGGGTCACCTACGAGCAGTACTTC.

V is TRBV27 and J is TRBJ2-2; D gene uncertain. V dropped 5 bases and J dropped 4 bases, with 23 bases sitting between them. Germline V gene data show CDR1 as MNHEY and CDR2 as SMNVEV (reference sequence). The CDR3 contains 18 residues. Here the CDR3 reads CASSRKPDLLSVTGELFF. CDR3 nucleotides: TGTGCCAGCAGTCGCAAACCGGACCTACTGTCAGTCACCGGGGAGCTGTTTTTT.

The CDR3 sequence: CSAGTGDNEQYF. CDR3 DNA sequence: TGCAGCGCCGGGACAGGGGACAATGAGCAGTACTTC. The chain links TRBV29-1 to TRBJ2-7, with TRBD1 matching 10 bases. The CDR3 consists of 12 residues. The V and J ends lost 7 bases and 7 bases, in that order; junction bases with no gene match: 7. Per germline, CDR1 SQVTM and CDR2 ANQGSEA.

The V call is TRBV20-1, the J call TRBJ1-4, with 8 bases matching TRBD1. The germline V gene encodes CDR1 DFQATT and CDR2 SNEGSKA (reference sequence). V gave up 3 bases and J gave up 3 bases; unmatched junction bases: 3. This CDR3 has 14 amino acids. The CDR3 DNA reads as TGCAGTGCTAGGAAACAGGGGGCTAATGAAAAACTGTTTTTT. Translation: CSARKQGANEKLFF.

This chain joins TRBV6-4 and TRBJ2-3; D not resolved. V was trimmed by 3 bases and J by 2 bases, leaving 6 bases between them. This CDR3 is 13 amino acids long. Germline V lookup: CDR1 MRHNA, CDR2 SNTAGT. The DNA of the CDR3 is TGTGCCAGCAGTGAACGTTACACAGATACGCAGTATTTT. Residues: CASSERYTDTQYF.

This clonotype was seen a handful of times. The CDR3 sequence is CASSYAGLQETQYF. CDR3 sequence (DNA): TGTGCCAGCAGTTATGCAGGGCTACAAGAGACCCAGTACTTC. This chain connects TRBV28 to TRBJ2-5; D may be TRBD1 (5 bases). This CDR3 region has 14 residues. Trimming cost V 4 bases and J 2 bases, with 11 bases left between them. Germline V lookup: CDR1 MDHEN, CDR2 SYDVKM.

This clonotype was recorded a few times. The J gene is TRBJ1-4, the V gene TRBV12-3 or TRBV12-4; D not resolved. The V end lost 8 bases, the J end lost 5 bases, and 15 bases lay between the germline ends. This CDR3 has 14 residues. CDR3 residues: CASGWRQSNEKLFF. CDR3 nucleotide sequence: TGTGCCAGCGGTTGGAGGCAGTCGAATGAAAAACTGTTTTTT.

This chain uses TRBV6-2 or TRBV6-3 with TRBJ2-4, with D possibly being TRBD1 (6 bases). Trimming shortened V by 2 bases and J by 11 bases, and 10 bases separated the two germline ends. CDR3 length: 12 residues. Germline-derived CDR1 and CDR2 are MNHEY and SVGEGT. CDR3: CASSYGTTVQYF. Written as DNA, the CDR3 is TGTGCCAGCAGTTACGGGACAACGGTTCAGTACTTC.

This clonotype was detected a few times. The V call is TRBV21-1, the J call TRBJ2-5. TRBV21-1 is shown as a pseudogene. The CDR3 has 9 residues. The CDR3 bases are TGTGCCTTGGCTTTGGAGCAGTACTTC. Its protein product is CALALEQYF.

The chain joins TRBV28 to TRBJ2-5; 9 nucleotides align to TRBD1. The CDR3 totals 14 residues. Germline V gene lookup returns CDR1 MDHEN and CDR2 SYDVKM. V trimming: 7 bases; J trimming: 6 bases; junction bases outside the gene matches: 9. The CDR3 sequence: CASTPTGGLKTQYF. CDR3 nucleotide sequence: TGTGCCAGCACCCCGACAGGGGGTTTAAAGACCCAGTACTTC.

This clonotype has a single count. The chain has TRBV18 and TRBJ1-4; D is possibly TRBD1 (5 bases). V was clipped by 4 bases and J by 10 bases, with 25 bases between them. Germline CDR1 and CDR2: KGHSH and LQKENI. The CDR3 has 17 amino acids. This CDR3 reads CASSLKWGPHREAKLFF. The CDR3 coding sequence is TGTGCCAGCTCACTGAAATGGGGACCTCATAGAGAAGCAAAACTGTTTTTT.

This clonotype has at least ten counts. The V and J genes are TRBV25-1 and TRBJ2-5; D ambiguous. The CDR3 covers 12 residues. V gave up 3 bases and J gave up 3 bases, with 5 bases separating them. The germline gives CDR1 MGHDK, CDR2 SYGVNS. CDR3 in amino acids: CASSEGKETQYF. Here the CDR3 DNA reads TGTGCCAGCAGTGAGGGGAAAGAGACCCAGTACTTC.

This clonotype was counted a few times. The gene calls are TRBV28 and TRBJ1-1; a weak D match, TRBD1 (5 bases). Germline V gene sequence: CDR1 MDHEN, CDR2 SYDVKM. Deletions cut 5 bases from V and 3 bases from J, with 19 bases between. The CDR3 has 16 residues. In nucleotides, the CDR3 is TGTGCCAGCAGTCTGAAACGGGGGTTGTTTTACACTGAAGCTTTCTTT. This encodes CASSLKRGLFYTEAFF.